This T cell receptor (beta chain) comes out of a study of PD-L1 blockade in urothelial cancer (dated by TCRdb to the late 2010s). Notes on the research overall: Every patient began therapy in the mid-2010s and was given atezolizumab 1,200 mg intravenously every 3 weeks. Twenty-five of 29 patients were males with bladder-origin urothelial cancer, and 18 of 29 reported a prior smoking history. Patients had an ECOG performance status of 0 or 1 and had received between 0 and 3 prior chemotherapy regimens. Blood samples were analyzed at 3 weeks after treatment start (second dose) and at 6 weeks after treatment start. Blood samples gave a median of around 140,000 T cells and 88,000 or so unique TCRs, with a median clonality of roughly 0.081. The study was an exploratory multi-omic analysis of somatic, immune and clinical correlates of response to PD-L1 blockade with atezolizumab in urothelial cancer. Pretreatment tumor samples, along with matched peripheral blood serially collected before and after atezolizumab treatment, were subjected to TCR sequencing. Durable clinical benefit meant progression-free survival longer than 6 months, and TCR features were also tested against progression-free and overall survival. Whole exome sequencing and RNA sequencing of pretreatment tumors were performed alongside TCR sequencing in the same patients. Durable clinical benefit was achieved by nine patients but not by the remaining 20. Over 28 patients had pretreatment blood TCR-seq, some 24 had at least one posttreatment blood collection, and some 24 had tumor TCR-seq. Findings and caveats that apply to the study as a whole: Because of the small sample size (n ≈ 31) and the many exploratory analyses performed, the results are intended to be regarded as hypothesis-generating. Among patients with durable benefit, tumor-associated TCR clones showed greater expansion in peripheral blood 3 weeks after treatment started (n = 22, p = 0.022). Improved progression-free and overall survival was found to be associated with pretreatment peripheral blood TCR clonality below the median.

The cohort included 29 patients with locally advanced or metastatic urothelial carcinoma who were treated at Memorial Sloan Kettering on a trial protocol. Peripheral blood mononuclear cells were collected from each patient pretreatment and during treatment, giving between 1 and 8 total time points per patient. The Qiagen DNeasy Blood extraction kit was used to purify genomic DNA from total PBMCs and tumor samples. PBMCs were collected pretreatment and during treatment, and were isolated and stored as previously described. To estimate absolute template abundance from read counts, synthetic TCR analog templates were spiked into each PCR. The immunoSEQ assay was used to amplify TCRbeta CDR3 regions from genomic DNA with bias-controlled V and J gene primers. Sequencing of rearranged TCRbeta segments was performed at approximately 20X coverage. Concerning the study's data processing: Sequencing errors were corrected by clustering, and CDR3s were annotated against IMGT so that V, D and J genes could be assigned. Out-of-frame and stop-codon sequences were excluded, and only productive TCRbeta rearrangements were used in downstream analyses. Clonality was computed as one minus Shannon entropy normalized by the log of the number of unique productive sequences. Fisher's exact test with Benjamini-Hochberg correction, using a cutoff of adjusted p below 0.01, was how clones that differed between time points or between blood and tumor were identified. The source is immuneACCESS, and TCRdb retained only in-frame sequences with V and J called. Part of the clones is not carried over; for the studies checked, unresolved V genes explain less than half of this, and the remainder is unexplained. V and J calls and clone size are given by that table; D and trimming were obtained from the DNA. For this sample the table gives 65,000 to 80,000 clones, of which around four fifths were detected only once. Together, the top ten hold 4.7% of the sample.

According to the germline V gene, CDR1 reads MDHEN and CDR2 reads SYDVKM. Trimming accounts for 5 bases at V and 1 base at J, while the number of junction bases matched to no gene is 9. Its CDR3 holds 17 amino acids, cysteine through phenylalanine. Only the CDR3 part of the read is kept: 51 bases, read in frame from the first base. Concerning this clone itself: Its target antigen remains unknown. No much larger clonotype is one base removed from it; base qualities were not supplied.

Material: PBMCs, obtained around atezolizumab (anti-PD-L1) treatment. This TCR was sampled from a man in his sixties or seventies with urothelial cancer. This receptor chain uses TRBV28 and TRBJ2-5, with 11 junctional bases fitting TRBD2. The DNA sequence is as follows: TGTGCCAGCAGTCTCCTAGGACTAGCGGGTGCCCAAGAGACCCAGTACTTC. Translated, it reads CASSLLGLAGAQETQYF.